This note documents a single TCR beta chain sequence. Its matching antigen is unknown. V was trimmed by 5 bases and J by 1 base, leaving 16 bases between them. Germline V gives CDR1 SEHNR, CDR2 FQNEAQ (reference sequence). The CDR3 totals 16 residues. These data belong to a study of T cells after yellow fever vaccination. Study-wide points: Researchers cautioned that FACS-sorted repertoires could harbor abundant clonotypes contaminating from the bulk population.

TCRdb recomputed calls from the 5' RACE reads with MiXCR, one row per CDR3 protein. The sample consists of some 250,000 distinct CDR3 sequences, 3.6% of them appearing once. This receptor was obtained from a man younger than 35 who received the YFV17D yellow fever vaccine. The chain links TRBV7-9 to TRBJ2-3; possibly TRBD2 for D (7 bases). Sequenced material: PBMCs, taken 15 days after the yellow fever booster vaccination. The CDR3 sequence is CASSPWGGHGTDTQYF. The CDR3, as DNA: TGTGCCAGCAGCCCCTGGGGGGGGCACGGCACAGATACGCAGTATTTT.